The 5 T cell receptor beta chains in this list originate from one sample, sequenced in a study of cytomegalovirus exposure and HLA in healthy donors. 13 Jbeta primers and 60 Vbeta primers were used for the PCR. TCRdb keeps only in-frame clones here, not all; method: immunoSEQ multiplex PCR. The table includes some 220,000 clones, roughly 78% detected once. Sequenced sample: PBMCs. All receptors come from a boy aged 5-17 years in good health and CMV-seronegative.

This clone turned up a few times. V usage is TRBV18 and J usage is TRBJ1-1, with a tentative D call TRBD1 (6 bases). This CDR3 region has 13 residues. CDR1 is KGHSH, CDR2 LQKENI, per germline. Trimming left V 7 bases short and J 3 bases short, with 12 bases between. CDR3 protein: CASLAGVDTEAFF. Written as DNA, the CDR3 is TGTGCCAGCTTGGCAGGGGTCGACACTGAAGCTTTCTTT.

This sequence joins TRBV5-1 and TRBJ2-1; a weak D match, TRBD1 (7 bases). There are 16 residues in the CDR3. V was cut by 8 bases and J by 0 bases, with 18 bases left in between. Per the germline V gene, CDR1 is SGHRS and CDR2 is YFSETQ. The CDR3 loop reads CASTRTEGASYNEQFF. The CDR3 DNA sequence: TGCGCCAGTACTAGGACGGAGGGGGCCTCCTACAATGAGCAGTTCTTC.

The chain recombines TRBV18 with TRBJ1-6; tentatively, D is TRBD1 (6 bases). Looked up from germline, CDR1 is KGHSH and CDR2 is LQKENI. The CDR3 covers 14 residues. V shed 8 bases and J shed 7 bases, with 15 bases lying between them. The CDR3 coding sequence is TGTGCCAGCGCACGAGGGGGAGACAATTCACCCCTCCACTTT. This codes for CASARGGDNSPLHF.

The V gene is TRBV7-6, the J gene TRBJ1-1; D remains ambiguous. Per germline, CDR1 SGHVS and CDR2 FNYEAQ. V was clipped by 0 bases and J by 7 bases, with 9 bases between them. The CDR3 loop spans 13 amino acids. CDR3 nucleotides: TGTGCCAGCAGCTTAGCGGCCGGGGTTGAAGCTTTCTTT. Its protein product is CASSLAAGVEAFF.

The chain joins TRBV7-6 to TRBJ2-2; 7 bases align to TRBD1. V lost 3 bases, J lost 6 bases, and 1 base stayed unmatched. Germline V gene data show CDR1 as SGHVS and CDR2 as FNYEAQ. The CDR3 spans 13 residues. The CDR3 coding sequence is TGTGCCAGCAGCTTTCAGGGGGCCGGGGAGCTGTTTTTT. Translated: CASSFQGAGELFF.